The 26 T cell receptor beta chains reported below all come from one sample, sequenced in a study of blood T cell repertoires in COVID-19. Clones were sequenced by immunoSEQ multiplex PCR, and TCRdb holds only the in-frame ones, with some missing. The sample lists roughly 300,000 clones, over 75% occurring once. Sequenced input: peripheral blood. These receptors were taken from a woman aged 45-59 years who had recovered from COVID-19.

The CDR3 spells CASRQGGDLREQYF. The CDR3 bases are TGCGCCAGCAGACAGGGGGGGGACCTCCGGGAGCAGTACTTC. The V and J genes are TRBV10-2 and TRBJ2-7; tentative D call: TRBD1 (8 bases). Germline V gene data show CDR1 as WSHSY and CDR2 as SAAADI. With 6 bases removed from V and 7 bases from J, the gap between germline ends came to 19 bases. This CDR3 comprises 14 residues.

V gene TRBV18 combines with J gene TRBJ2-1, with 7 nucleotides matching TRBD1. The CDR3 has 14 amino acids. The germline CDR1 and CDR2 sequences are KGHSH and LQKENI. The trim removed 3 bases at V and 7 bases at J, leaving 6 bases unmatched. The DNA of the CDR3 is TGTGCCAGCTCACCCCGTGGGACAGAAAATGAGCAGTTCTTC. Amino acids: CASSPRGTENEQFF.

The V gene is TRBV5-5, the J gene TRBJ1-4, with D maybe TRBD1 (5 bases). This CDR3 comprises 13 residues. Trimming stripped 6 bases from V and 7 bases from J, with 13 bases between. The germline CDR1 and CDR2 sequences are SGHKS and YYEKEE (reference sequence). DNA for the CDR3: TGTGCCAGCACGGCAGGGTGGAGTGAAAAACTGTTTTTT. Translation: CASTAGWSEKLFF.

This chain joins TRBV6-2 or TRBV6-3 and TRBJ2-5, with a weak D call TRBD1 (6 bases). The CDR3 consists of 16 residues. Germline loops: CDR1 MNHEY, CDR2 SVGEGT. The V and J ends lost 4 bases and 2 bases respectively, with 17 bases between them. CDR3 protein: CASSSPWQGRQETQYF. CDR3 coding DNA: TGTGCCAGCAGTTCACCCTGGCAGGGGCGTCAAGAGACCCAGTACTTC.

The sample holds a few counts of this clone. Other nucleotide sequences from this sample produce the same CDR3. The chain joins TRBV18 to TRBJ1-1; a weak D match, TRBD1 (6 bases). The CDR3 has 13 amino acids. Germline CDR1 is KGHSH and CDR2 is LQKENI. V lost 3 bases to trimming and J lost 1 base, with 6 bases between them. The CDR3 protein is CASSPGQNTEAFF. In DNA form, the CDR3 reads TGTGCCAGCTCACCGGGACAGAACACTGAAGCTTTCTTT.

This chain joins TRBV9 and TRBJ1-2; D is possibly TRBD1 (6 bases). V was cut by 3 bases and J by 6 bases, with 15 bases left in between. CDR3 size: 14 residues. Germline CDR1 and CDR2: SGDLS and YYNGEE. CDR3 amino acids: CASSAQTGLNGYTF. DNA for the CDR3: TGTGCCAGCAGCGCGCAAACAGGGCTAAATGGCTACACCTTC.

In the case of this clone: One end of the junction fails to match germline, which may point to a read error. The gene calls are TRBV5-6 and TRBJ1-2, with TRBD1 matching over 7 bases. CDR3 length: 11 amino acids. Germline values: CDR1 SGHDT, CDR2 YYEEEE. This CDR3 is CASSEAGQVVF. CDR3 bases: TGTGCCAGCAGCGAGGCCGGACAGGTGGTTTTC.

The chain carries TRBV28 and TRBJ1-5, with D possibly being TRBD1 (6 bases). Trimming shortened V by 6 bases and J by 5 bases, and 14 bases separated the two germline ends. Germline assignment: CDR1 MDHEN and CDR2 SYDVKM. The CDR3 is 14 amino acids. The CDR3 sequence: CASSPGAPHQPQHF. The CDR3 DNA sequence: TGTGCCAGCAGCCCAGGGGCCCCCCATCAGCCCCAGCATTTT.

V is TRBV7-2 and J is TRBJ2-1; 16 bases line up with TRBD2. CDR1 is SGHTA, CDR2 FQGNSA, per germline. V shed 0 bases and J 9 bases; nucleotides not matched to a gene: 5. This CDR3 is built from 17 residues. The CDR3 DNA reads as TGTGCCAGCAGCTTAGCTGGGACTAGCGGGGGGGCCGTTGAGCAGTTCTTC. Translation: CASSLAGTSGGAVEQFF.

This chain uses TRBV4-2 with TRBJ2-1, with D perhaps matching TRBD1 (8 bases). CDR3 length equals 16 residues. V was trimmed by 1 base and J by 7 bases, leaving 17 bases between them. The germline gives CDR1 LGHNA, CDR2 YNFKEQ. CDR3 sequence: CASSQVVDREGNEQFF. DNA for the CDR3: TGTGCCAGCAGCCAAGTCGTGGACAGGGAGGGGAATGAGCAGTTCTTC.

This clone was counted between two and nine times. The genes are TRBV5-1 and TRBJ2-5, with D perhaps matching TRBD1 (5 bases). There are 13 residues in the CDR3. V gave up 2 bases and J gave up 2 bases, with 7 bases separating them. CDR1 and CDR2 (germline): SGHRS, YFSETQ. CDR3 region: CASSFNRQETQYF. CDR3 sequence (DNA): TGCGCCAGCAGCTTCAACAGGCAAGAGACCCAGTACTTC.

The chain uses TRBV6-5 and TRBJ1-4; possible D gene TRBD1, 5 bases. With 5 bases removed from V and 7 bases from J, the gap between germline ends came to 14 bases. Germline CDR1 reads MNHEY; CDR2 reads SVGAGI. The CDR3 is made up of 14 amino acids. The CDR3 sequence is CASSPQGRREKLFF. DNA for the CDR3: TGTGCCAGCAGTCCGCAGGGCAGGCGTGAAAAACTGTTTTTT.

The chain carries TRBV29-1 and TRBJ2-7; 10 positions agree with TRBD1. Trimming cost V 8 bases and J 7 bases; bases outside gene matches: 8. The CDR3 sequence is 12 residues long. CDR1 and CDR2 from the germline V gene are SQVTM and ANQGSEA. The CDR3 nucleotides read TGCAGCTCCAGACAGGGGGCGAATGAGCAGTACTTC. Translation gives CSSRQGANEQYF.

The chain joins TRBV27 to TRBJ2-3; 7 positions match TRBD1. J lost 2 bases, V lost 5 bases, and 7 bases had no gene match. CDR3 length: 15 amino acids. Germline V gene sequence: CDR1 MNHEY, CDR2 SMNVEV (reference sequence). The CDR3 protein is CASSTPDRITDTQYF. The CDR3 DNA is TGTGCCAGCAGTACCCCGGACAGGATCACAGATACGCAGTATTTT.

This clone was recorded once. V is TRBV18 and J is TRBJ2-5; D might be TRBD1 (5 bases). The germline V gene encodes CDR1 KGHSH and CDR2 LQKENI. Trimming pared 6 bases from V and 4 bases from J, leaving 9 bases between. The length of the CDR3 is 12 residues. Written as DNA, the CDR3 is TGTGCCAGCTCCGGCCAGGGAGAGACCCAGTACTTC. Amino acid sequence: CASSGQGETQYF.

This clone was seen a handful of times. The V and J genes are TRBV10-1 and TRBJ2-5, with a tentative D call TRBD1 (5 bases). The CDR3 spans 15 residues. Germline CDR1 WNHNN, CDR2 SYGVQD (reference sequence). The V gene lost 0 bases and the J gene lost 5 bases, with 13 bases spanning the gap. The DNA for the CDR3 is TGCGCCAGCAGTGAGTCAGGGGCGTCGAAGGAGACCCAGTACTTC. Its translation is CASSESGASKETQYF.

The chain links TRBV18 to TRBJ1-1; D remains unclear. Germline values: CDR1 KGHSH, CDR2 LQKENI. This CDR3 is built from 15 residues. The V and J ends lost 6 bases and 5 bases respectively, with 19 bases between them. The CDR3 loop reads CASSSSISVSTEAFF. CDR3 coding DNA: TGTGCCAGCTCCTCTTCAATCTCGGTTTCAACTGAAGCTTTCTTT.

The V call is TRBV7-8, the J call TRBJ2-1; 12 bases map to TRBD2. Germline assignment: CDR1 SGHVS and CDR2 FQNEAQ. This CDR3 spans 15 amino acids. Trimming took 1 base from V and 8 from J; bases not matched to a gene: 3. CDR3 coding DNA: TGTGCCAGCAGCTTAGGGACTAGCGGGACGGATGAGCAGTTCTTC. Residues: CASSLGTSGTDEQFF.

This clone was detected a few times. This chain joins TRBV5-8 and TRBJ2-7; a possible D gene is TRBD1 (6 bases). Trimming left V 2 bases short and J 0 bases short, with 12 bases between. The V gene's germline CDR1 is SGHTS and CDR2 YDEGEE. The length of the CDR3 is 15 residues. The CDR3 protein is CASSLHRALSYEQYF. The CDR3 DNA reads TGTGCCAGCAGCTTACACAGGGCTCTCTCCTACGAGCAGTACTTC.

The chain couples TRBV6-5 to TRBJ2-5, with D perhaps matching TRBD1 (5 bases). V was shortened by 6 bases and J by 5 bases, with 13 bases between the two germline ends. The V gene's germline CDR1 is MNHEY and CDR2 SVGAGI. The CDR3 has 13 amino acids. The CDR3 DNA follows: TGTGCCAGCAGGCGAGACAGCTATGAGACCCAGTACTTC. Its protein is CASRRDSYETQYF.

The DNA of the CDR3 is TGTGCCAGCAGCAACCGGGAACTACGAAGTGGTGAGCAGTTCTTC. It translates to CASSNRELRSGEQFF. The chain combines TRBV7-9 with TRBJ2-1, with D maybe TRBD2 (5 bases). This CDR3 has 15 amino acids. V was trimmed by 5 bases and J by 9 bases, leaving 20 bases between them. Germline CDR1 and CDR2: SEHNR and FQNEAQ (reference sequence).

The chain carries TRBV3-1 (or the pseudogene TRBV3-2) and TRBJ2-1; 10 bases align to TRBD1. The CDR3 totals 15 residues. Germline CDR1 and CDR2: LGHDT and YNNKEL (reference sequence). Trimming took 4 bases from V and 4 from J; bases not matched to a gene: 4. This CDR3 is CASSPGDRGYNEQFF. DNA of the CDR3: TGTGCCAGCAGCCCAGGGGACAGGGGTTACAATGAGCAGTTCTTC.

V is TRBV11-2 and J is TRBJ1-1; D unresolved. V was trimmed by 3 bases and J by 11 bases, leaving 16 bases between them. The CDR3 spans 13 residues. Germline CDR1 is SGHAT and CDR2 is FQNNGV. CDR3 sequence (DNA): TGTGCCAGCAGCTTTTTAAGTCCGGGGTTCGCTTTCTTT. Amino acid sequence: CASSFLSPGFAFF.

The genes are TRBV7-2 and TRBJ2-1; 9 nucleotides agree with TRBD1. V was clipped by 1 base and J by 4 bases; unmatched bases: 2. The CDR3 contains 15 residues. Germline V gene data show CDR1 as SGHTA and CDR2 as FQGNSA. The CDR3 protein is CASSLEGQGYNEQFF. The CDR3 bases are TGTGCCAGCAGCTTAGAAGGACAGGGGTACAATGAGCAGTTCTTC.

The V call is TRBV7-2, the J call TRBJ2-7; TRBD2 aligns across 11 bases. This CDR3 contains 15 residues. Trimming at V came to 5 bases and at J to 1 base, leaving 4 bases not matched to a gene. CDR1 and CDR2 from the germline V gene are SGHTA and FQGNSA. CDR3: CASSPVAGGSYEQYF. CDR3 DNA: TGTGCCAGCAGCCCAGTAGCGGGAGGGTCCTACGAGCAGTACTTC.

The chain has TRBV19 and TRBJ1-4; D might be TRBD1 (5 bases). V was cut by 6 bases and J by 12 bases, with 26 bases left in between. Germline lookup yields CDR1 LNHDA and CDR2 SQIVND (reference sequence). The CDR3 extends over 16 amino acids. The DNA for the CDR3 is TGTGCCAGTAGCAACACGTTCCAGCCCAGGGCATGGGAACTGTTTTTT. It encodes CASSNTFQPRAWELFF. The full variable domain, completed using reference TRBV19 and TRBJ1-4, is DGGITQSPKYLFRKEGQNVTLSCEQNLNHDAMYWYRQDPGQGLRLIYYSQIVNDFQKGDIAEGYSVSREKKESFPLTVTSAQKNPTAFYLCASSNTFQPRAWELFFGSGTQLSVL.